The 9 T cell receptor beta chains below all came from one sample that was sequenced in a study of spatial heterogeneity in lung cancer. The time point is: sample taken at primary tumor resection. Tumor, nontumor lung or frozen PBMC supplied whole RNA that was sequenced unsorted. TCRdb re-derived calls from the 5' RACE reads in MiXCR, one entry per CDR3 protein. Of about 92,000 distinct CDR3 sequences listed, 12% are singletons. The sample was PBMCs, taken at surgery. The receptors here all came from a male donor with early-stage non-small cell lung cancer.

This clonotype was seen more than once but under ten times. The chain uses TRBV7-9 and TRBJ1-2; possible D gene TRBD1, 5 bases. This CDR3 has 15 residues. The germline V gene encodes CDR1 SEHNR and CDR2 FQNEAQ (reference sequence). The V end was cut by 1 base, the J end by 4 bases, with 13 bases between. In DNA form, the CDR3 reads TGTGCCAGCAGCTTAGATGCAGGGATAGGCTATGGCTACACCTTC. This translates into CASSLDAGIGYGYTF.

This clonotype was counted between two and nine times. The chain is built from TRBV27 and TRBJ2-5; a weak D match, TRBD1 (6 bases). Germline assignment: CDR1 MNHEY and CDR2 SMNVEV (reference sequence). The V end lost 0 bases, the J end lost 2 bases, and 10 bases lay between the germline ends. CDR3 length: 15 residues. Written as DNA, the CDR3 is TGTGCCAGCAGTTTATCGAGGGGGAAACAAGAGACCCAGTACTTC. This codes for CASSLSRGKQETQYF.

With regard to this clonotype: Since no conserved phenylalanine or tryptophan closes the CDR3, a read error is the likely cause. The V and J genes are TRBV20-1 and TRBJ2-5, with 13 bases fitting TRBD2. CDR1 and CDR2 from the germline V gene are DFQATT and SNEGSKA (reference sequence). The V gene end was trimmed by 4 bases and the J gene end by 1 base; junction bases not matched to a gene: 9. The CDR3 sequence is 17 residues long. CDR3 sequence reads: CSAKPGLAGNIQETQYL. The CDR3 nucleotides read TGCAGTGCTAAACCGGGACTAGCGGGAAATATCCAAGAGACCCAGTACCTC.

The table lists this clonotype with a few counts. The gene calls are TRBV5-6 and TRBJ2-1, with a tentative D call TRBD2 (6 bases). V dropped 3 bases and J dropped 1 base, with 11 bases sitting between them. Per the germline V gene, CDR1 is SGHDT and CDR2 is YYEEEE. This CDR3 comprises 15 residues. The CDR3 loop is CASSYRLGSYNEQFF. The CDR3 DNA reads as TGTGCCAGCAGCTACCGACTAGGTTCCTACAATGAGCAGTTCTTC.

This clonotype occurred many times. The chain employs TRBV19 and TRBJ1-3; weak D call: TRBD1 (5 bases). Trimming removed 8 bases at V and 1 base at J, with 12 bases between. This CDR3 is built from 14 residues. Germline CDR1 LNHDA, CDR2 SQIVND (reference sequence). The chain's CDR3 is CASGPGLSGNTIYF. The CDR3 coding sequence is TGTGCCAGTGGACCAGGGCTATCTGGAAACACCATATATTTT.

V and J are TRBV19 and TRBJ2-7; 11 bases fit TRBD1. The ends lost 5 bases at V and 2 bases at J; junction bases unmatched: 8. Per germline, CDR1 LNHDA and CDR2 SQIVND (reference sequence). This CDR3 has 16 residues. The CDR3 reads CASSPPPGQGAYEQYF. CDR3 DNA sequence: TGTGCCAGTAGTCCACCCCCGGGACAGGGGGCCTACGAGCAGTACTTC. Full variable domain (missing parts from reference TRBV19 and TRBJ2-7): DGGITQSPKYLFRKEGQNVTLSCEQNLNHDAMYWYRQDPGQGLRLIYYSQIVNDFQKGDIAEGYSVSREKKESFPLTVTSAQKNPTAFYLCASSPPPGQGAYEQYFGPGTRLTVT.

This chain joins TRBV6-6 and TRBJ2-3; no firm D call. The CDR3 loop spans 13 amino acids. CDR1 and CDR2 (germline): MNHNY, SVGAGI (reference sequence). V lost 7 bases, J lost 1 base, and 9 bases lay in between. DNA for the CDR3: TGTGCCAGCATCCGGGTCGGCACAGATACGCAGTATTTT. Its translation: CASIRVGTDTQYF.

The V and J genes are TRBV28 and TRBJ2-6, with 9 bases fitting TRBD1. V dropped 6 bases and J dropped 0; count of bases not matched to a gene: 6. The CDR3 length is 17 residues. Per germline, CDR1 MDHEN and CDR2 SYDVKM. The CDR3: CASRGTGLLSGANVLTF. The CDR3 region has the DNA TGTGCCAGCAGGGGGACAGGGCTCCTCTCTGGGGCCAACGTCCTGACTTTC.

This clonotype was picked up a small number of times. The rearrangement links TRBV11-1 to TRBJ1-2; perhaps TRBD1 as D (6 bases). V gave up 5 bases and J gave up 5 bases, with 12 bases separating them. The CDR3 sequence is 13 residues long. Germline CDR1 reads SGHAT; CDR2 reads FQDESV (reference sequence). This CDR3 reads CASSRTAVYGYTF. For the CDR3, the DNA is TGTGCCAGCAGCCGGACAGCTGTTTATGGCTACACCTTC. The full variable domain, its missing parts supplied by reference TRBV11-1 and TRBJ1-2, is EAEVAQSPRYKITEKSQAVAFWCDPISGHATLYWYRQILGQGPELLVQFQDESVVDDSQLPKDRFSAERLKGVDSTLKIQPAELGDSAMYLCASSRTAVYGYTFGSGTRLTVV.